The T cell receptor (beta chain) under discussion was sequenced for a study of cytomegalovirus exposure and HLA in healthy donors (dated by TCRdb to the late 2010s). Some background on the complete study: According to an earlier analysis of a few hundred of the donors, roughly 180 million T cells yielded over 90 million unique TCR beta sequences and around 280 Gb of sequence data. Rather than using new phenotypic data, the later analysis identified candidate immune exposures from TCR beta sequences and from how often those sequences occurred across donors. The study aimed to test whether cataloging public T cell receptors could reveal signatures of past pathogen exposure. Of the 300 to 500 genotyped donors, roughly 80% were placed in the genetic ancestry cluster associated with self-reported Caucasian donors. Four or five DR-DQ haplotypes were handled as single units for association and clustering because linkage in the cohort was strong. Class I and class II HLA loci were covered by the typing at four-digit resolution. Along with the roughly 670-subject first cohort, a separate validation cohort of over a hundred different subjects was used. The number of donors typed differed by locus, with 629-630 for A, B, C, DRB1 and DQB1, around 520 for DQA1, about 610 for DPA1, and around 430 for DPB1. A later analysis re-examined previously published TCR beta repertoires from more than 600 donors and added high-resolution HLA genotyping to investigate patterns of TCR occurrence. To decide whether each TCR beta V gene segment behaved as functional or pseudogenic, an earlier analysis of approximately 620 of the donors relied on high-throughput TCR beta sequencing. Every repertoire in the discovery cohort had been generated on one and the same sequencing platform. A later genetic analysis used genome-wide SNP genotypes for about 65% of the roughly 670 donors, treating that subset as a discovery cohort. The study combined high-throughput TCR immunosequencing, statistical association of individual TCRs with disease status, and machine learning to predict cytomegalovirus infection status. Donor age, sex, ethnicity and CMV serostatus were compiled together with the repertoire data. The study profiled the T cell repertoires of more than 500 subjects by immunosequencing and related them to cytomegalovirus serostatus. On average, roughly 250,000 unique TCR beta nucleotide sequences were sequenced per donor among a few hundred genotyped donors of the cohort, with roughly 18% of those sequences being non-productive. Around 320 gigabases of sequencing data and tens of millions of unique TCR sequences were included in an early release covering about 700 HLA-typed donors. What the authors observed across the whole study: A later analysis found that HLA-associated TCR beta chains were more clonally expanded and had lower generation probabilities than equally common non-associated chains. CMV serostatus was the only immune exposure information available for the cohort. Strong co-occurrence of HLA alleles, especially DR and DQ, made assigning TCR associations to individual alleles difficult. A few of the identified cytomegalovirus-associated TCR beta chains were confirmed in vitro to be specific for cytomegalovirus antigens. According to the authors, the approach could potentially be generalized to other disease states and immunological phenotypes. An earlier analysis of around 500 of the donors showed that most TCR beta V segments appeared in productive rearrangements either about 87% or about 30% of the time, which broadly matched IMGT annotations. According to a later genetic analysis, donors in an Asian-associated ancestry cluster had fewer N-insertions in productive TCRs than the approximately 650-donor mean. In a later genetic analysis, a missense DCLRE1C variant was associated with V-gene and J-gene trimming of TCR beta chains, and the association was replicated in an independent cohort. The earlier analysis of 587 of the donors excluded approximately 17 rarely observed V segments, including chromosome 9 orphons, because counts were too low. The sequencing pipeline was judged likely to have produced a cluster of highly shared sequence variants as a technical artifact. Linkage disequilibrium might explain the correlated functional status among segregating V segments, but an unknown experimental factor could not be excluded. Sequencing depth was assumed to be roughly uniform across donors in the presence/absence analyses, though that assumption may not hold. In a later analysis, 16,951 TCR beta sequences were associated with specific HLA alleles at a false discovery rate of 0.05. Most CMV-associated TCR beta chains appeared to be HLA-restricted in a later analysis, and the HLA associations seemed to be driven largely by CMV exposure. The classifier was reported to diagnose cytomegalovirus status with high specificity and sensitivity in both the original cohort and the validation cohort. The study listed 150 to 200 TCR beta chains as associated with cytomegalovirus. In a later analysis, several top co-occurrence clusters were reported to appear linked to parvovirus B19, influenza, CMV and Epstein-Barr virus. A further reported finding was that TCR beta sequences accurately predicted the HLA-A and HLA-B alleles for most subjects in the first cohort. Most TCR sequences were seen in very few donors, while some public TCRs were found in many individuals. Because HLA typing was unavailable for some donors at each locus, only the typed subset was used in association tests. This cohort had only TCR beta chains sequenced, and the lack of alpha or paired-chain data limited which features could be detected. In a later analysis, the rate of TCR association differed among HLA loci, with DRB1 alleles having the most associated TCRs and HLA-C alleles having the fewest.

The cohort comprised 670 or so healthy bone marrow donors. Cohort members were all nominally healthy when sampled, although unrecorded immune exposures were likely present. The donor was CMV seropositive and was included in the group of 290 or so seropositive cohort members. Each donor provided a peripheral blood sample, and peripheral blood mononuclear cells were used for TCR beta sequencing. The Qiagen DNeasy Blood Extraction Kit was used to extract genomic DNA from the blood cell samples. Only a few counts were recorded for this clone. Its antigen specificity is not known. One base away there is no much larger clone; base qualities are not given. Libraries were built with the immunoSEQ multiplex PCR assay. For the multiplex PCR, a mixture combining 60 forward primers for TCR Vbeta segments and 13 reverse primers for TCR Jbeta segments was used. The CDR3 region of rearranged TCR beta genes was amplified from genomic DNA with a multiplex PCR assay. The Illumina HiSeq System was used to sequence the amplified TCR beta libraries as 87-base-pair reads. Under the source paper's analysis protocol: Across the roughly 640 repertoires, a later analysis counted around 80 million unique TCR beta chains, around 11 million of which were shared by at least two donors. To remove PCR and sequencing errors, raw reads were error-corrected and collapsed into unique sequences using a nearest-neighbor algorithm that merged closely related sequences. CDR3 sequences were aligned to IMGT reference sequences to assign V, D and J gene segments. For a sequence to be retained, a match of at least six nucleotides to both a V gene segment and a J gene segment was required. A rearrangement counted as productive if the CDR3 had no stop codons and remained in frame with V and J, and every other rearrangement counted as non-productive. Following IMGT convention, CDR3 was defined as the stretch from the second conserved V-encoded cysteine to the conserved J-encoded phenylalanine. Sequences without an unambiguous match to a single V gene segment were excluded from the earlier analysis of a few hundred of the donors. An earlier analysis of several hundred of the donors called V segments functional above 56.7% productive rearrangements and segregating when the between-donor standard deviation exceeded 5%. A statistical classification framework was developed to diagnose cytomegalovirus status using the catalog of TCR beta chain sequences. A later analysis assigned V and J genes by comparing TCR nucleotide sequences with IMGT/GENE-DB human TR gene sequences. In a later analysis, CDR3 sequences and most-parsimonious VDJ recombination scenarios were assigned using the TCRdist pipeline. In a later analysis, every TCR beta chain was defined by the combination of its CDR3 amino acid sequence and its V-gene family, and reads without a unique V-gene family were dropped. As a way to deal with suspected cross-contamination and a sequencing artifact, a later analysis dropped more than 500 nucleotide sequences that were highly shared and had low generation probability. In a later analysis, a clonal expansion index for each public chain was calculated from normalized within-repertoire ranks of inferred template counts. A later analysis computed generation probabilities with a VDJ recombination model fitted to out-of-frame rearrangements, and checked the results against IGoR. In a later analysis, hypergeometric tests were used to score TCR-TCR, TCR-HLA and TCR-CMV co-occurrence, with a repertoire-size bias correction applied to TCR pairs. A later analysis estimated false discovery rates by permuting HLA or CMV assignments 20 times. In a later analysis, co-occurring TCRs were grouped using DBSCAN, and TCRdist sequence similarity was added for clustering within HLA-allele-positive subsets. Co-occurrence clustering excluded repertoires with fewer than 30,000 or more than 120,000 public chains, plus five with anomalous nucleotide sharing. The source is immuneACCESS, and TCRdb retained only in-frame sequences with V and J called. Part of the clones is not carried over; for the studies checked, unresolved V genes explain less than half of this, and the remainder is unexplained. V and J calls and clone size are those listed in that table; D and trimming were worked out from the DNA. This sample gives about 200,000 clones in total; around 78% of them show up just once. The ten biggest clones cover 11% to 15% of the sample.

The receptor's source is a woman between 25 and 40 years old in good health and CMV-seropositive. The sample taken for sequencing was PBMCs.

The CDR3 protein: CASSEGGDQPQHF. The nucleotides read TGTGCCAGCAGCGAAGGGGGGGATCAGCCCCAGCATTTT. The V and J genes are TRBV7-9 and TRBJ1-5; possibly the D gene is TRBD1, per 6 matching bases. At the junction V is shortened by 5 bases and J by 5 bases, with 10 bases in between. Measured from the cysteine to the phenylalanine, the CDR3 is 13 residues long. Only the CDR3 region is kept as DNA, spanning 39 bases read in frame from base 1. For CDR1 and CDR2, the germline V gene (reference sequence) lists SEHNR and FQNEAQ.